The 28 T cell receptor beta chains below come from one sample, sequenced in a study of regulatory T cells in long-lasting Graves disease. Building of the TCR beta libraries involved iRepertoire HTBI primers and Arm-PCR of CDR3 regions. MiXCR, applied by TCRdb to the multiplex PCR reads, yields one record per CDR3 protein. Here the sample spans around 500,000 distinct CDR3 sequences, roughly 12% being singletons. Stated time point: newly diagnosed GD, antithyroid drugs for less than 3 months. Making the TCR library involved RNA that had been extracted from PBMCs. These same data were also listed under a study on T cells in Graves' hyperthyroidism and ophthalmopathy.

This specimen was peripheral blood mononuclear cells (PBMCs), taken at new diagnosis, from a patient treated with antithyroid drugs. These receptor sequences come from a man aged 25 to 40 with Graves disease.

This clonotype was picked up many times. This chain joins TRBV10-1 and TRBJ2-1; TRBD2 agrees at 7 bases. V shed 6 bases, J shed 1 base, and the junction held 15 bases outside the gene matches. The CDR3 covers 18 residues. Germline assignment: CDR1 WNHNN and CDR2 SYGVQD (reference sequence). CDR3 DNA: TGCGCCAGCAGCTATACCGGGACTAACCTAAGGTCCTACAATGAGCAGTTCTTC. Encoded protein: CASSYTGTNLRSYNEQFF.

This clonotype showed up many times. The V gene is TRBV12-3 or TRBV12-4, the J gene TRBJ1-5; possibly TRBD1 for D (5 bases). V was trimmed by 0 bases and J by 2 bases, leaving 8 bases between them. The CDR3 loop spans 15 amino acids. The CDR3: CASSLARVGNQPQHF. The CDR3 DNA is TGTGCCAGCAGTTTAGCCAGGGTTGGCAATCAGCCCCAGCATTTT.

In this sample, this clonotype turned up many times. The genes are TRBV6-1 and TRBJ1-1; D unclear. The CDR3 extends over 13 amino acids. Germline lookup yields CDR1 MNHNS and CDR2 SASEGT. The V end lost 6 bases, the J end lost 1 base, and 9 bases lay between the germline ends. The CDR3 DNA follows: TGTGCCAGCAGCGGACCGACGAACACTGAAGCTTTCTTT. It translates to CASSGPTNTEAFF.

This clonotype came up many times. The chain employs TRBV10-3 and TRBJ1-1; D is unresolved. The V gene's germline CDR1 is ENHRY and CDR2 SYGVKD. The V gene lost 8 bases and the J gene lost 2 bases, with 9 bases spanning the gap. The CDR3 is made up of 12 amino acids. As DNA, the CDR3 is TGTGCCATCGAGGGAACTAACACTGAAGCTTTCTTT. Encoded protein: CAIEGTNTEAFF.

There are many counts of this clonotype. This chain connects TRBV7-6 to TRBJ2-1; 12 bases match TRBD2. Per the germline V gene, CDR1 is SGHVS and CDR2 is FNYEAQ. CDR3 size: 15 residues. After removal of 7 bases from V and 5 bases from J, the junction contained 6 bases not matched to a gene. The CDR3 bases are TGTGCCAGCAAGGCAGGACTAGCGGGGAACAATGAGCAGTTCTTC. Protein product: CASKAGLAGNNEQFF.

Ten or more counts support this clonotype. The V call is TRBV30, the J call TRBJ2-5; 8 bases fit TRBD1. The J segment lost 7 bases and the V segment lost 2 bases, leaving 6 bases of the junction unmatched. This CDR3 is 13 amino acids long. The germline V gene encodes CDR1 GTSNPN and CDR2 SVGIG (reference sequence). The CDR3 DNA reads TGTGCCTGGAGTCCACAGGGGGTGGGGACCCAGTACTTC. This codes for CAWSPQGVGTQYF.

This clonotype has ten or more counts. The chain joins TRBV7-9 to TRBJ2-1; 10 bases fit TRBD1. This CDR3 region has 16 residues. Germline V CDR1 and CDR2: SEHNR, FQNEAQ (reference sequence). Losses at the gene ends were 5 bases for V and 6 bases for J; bases not matched to a gene: 10. CDR3 coding DNA: TGTGCCAGCAGCCCGCCGTCGGACAGGGGGTTCAATGAGCAGTTCTTC. It specifies CASSPPSDRGFNEQFF.

This clonotype was seen many times. The genes are TRBV10-3 and TRBJ1-2, with 10 positions matching TRBD1. CDR3 length equals 13 residues. V trimming: 10 bases; J trimming: 4 bases; junction bases outside the gene matches: 6. Per the germline V gene, CDR1 is ENHRY and CDR2 is SYGVKD. This CDR3 reads CASIGDRGYGYTF. The CDR3 DNA reads as TGTGCCAGTATAGGGGACAGGGGCTATGGCTACACCTTC.

This clonotype showed up many times. The V and J genes are TRBV7-9 and TRBJ2-7; unclear D gene. CDR3 length: 13 amino acids. V was cut by 5 bases and J by 0 bases, with 8 bases left in between. The germline V gene encodes CDR1 SEHNR and CDR2 FQNEAQ (reference sequence). CDR3 nucleotides: TGTGCCAGCAGCCCGGAAGGCTCCTACGAGCAGTACTTC. It specifies CASSPEGSYEQYF.

Many counts were recorded for this clonotype. The rearrangement uses TRBV20-1 and TRBJ2-3; 7 nucleotides align to TRBD2. Per germline, CDR1 DFQATT and CDR2 SNEGSKA (reference sequence). Trimming cost V 6 bases and J 5 bases; bases outside gene matches: 11. This CDR3 is 14 amino acids long. The chain's CDR3 is CSAHSSGQGDTQYF. CDR3 sequence (DNA): TGCAGTGCACATAGTAGCGGGCAGGGAGATACGCAGTATTTT.

CDR3 amino acids: CASRWTALAKNIQYF. The CDR3 DNA is TGTGCCAGCAGGTGGACAGCACTAGCCAAAAACATTCAGTACTTC. The chain employs TRBV27 and TRBJ2-4; D might be TRBD1 (6 bases). Germline V gene data show CDR1 as MNHEY and CDR2 as SMNVEV (reference sequence). This CDR3 is built from 15 residues. V was shortened by 6 bases and J by 0 bases, with 12 bases between the two germline ends.

This clonotype has a single count. The chain uses TRBV19 and TRBJ2-3; D is possibly TRBD1 or TRBD2 (5 bases each). The germline CDR1 and CDR2 sequences are LNHDA and SQIVND (reference sequence). This CDR3 region has 15 residues. Trimming pared 4 bases from V and 4 bases from J, leaving 15 bases between. CDR3 in DNA: TGTGCCAGTAGTACCGGGACGCGTCCCCCAGATACGCAGTATTTT. Translation: CASSTGTRPPDTQYF.

The chain is built from TRBV6-1 and TRBJ2-7, with TRBD2 matching 10 bases. This CDR3 contains 14 residues. Trimming cost V 7 bases and J 3 bases; bases outside gene matches: 6. Germline loops: CDR1 MNHNS, CDR2 SASEGT. The CDR3 spells CASTYLAGDYEQYF. The CDR3 nucleotides are TGTGCCAGCACCTATCTAGCGGGAGACTACGAGCAGTACTTC.

Comment on this clonotype: A read error is possible here, since a much larger clone lies one base away. This chain's CDR3 is CASGSIGDEKLFF. CDR3 sequence (DNA): TGTGCCAGCGGATCGATAGGGGATGAAAAACTGTTTTTT. V is TRBV28 and J is TRBJ1-4, with TRBD1 as a possible D gene (5 bases). This CDR3 is built from 13 residues. CDR1 is MDHEN and CDR2 is SYDVKM in the germline V gene. Trimming took off 8 bases at V and 6 bases at J, with 13 bases between the two ends. Looking up the rest from reference TRBV28 and TRBJ1-4 gives the full variable domain: DVKVTQSSRYLVKRTGEKVFLECVQDMDHENMFWYRQDPGLGLRLIYFSYDVKMKEKGDIPEGYSVSREKKERFSLILESASTNQTSMYLCASGSIGDEKLFFGSGTQLSVL.

This clonotype was counted many times. J is TRBJ1-1 and V is TRBV27, with D unresolved. Per germline, CDR1 MNHEY and CDR2 SMNVEV (reference sequence). Trimming shortened V by 4 bases and J by 10 bases, and 10 bases separated the two germline ends. This CDR3 has 11 amino acids. This chain's CDR3 is CASSYGRRAFF. The CDR3 bases are TGTGCCAGCAGTTACGGGCGAAGAGCTTTCTTT.

This clonotype was detected ten times or more. J is TRBJ2-1 and V is TRBV2; 11 bases are a match to TRBD1. Unmatched junction bases numbered 7, after V lost 11 bases and J lost 7 bases. The CDR3 has 13 amino acids. The germline CDR1 and CDR2 sequences are SNHLY and FYNNEI. For the CDR3, the DNA is TGTGCCCCCCGGGGACAGGGGGTGAATGAGCAGTTCTTC. It translates to CAPRGQGVNEQFF.

The chain joins TRBV7-2 to TRBJ2-7; the D gene is possibly TRBD2 (5 bases). Trimming shortened V by 5 bases and J by 4 bases, and 9 bases separated the two germline ends. The CDR3 runs to 12 residues. CDR1 is SGHTA and CDR2 is FQGNSA in the germline V gene. The DNA of the CDR3 is TGTGCCAGCAGCCGCACTAGATACGAGCAGTACTTC. Translated, it gives CASSRTRYEQYF.

Details on this clonotype: An end of the junction differs from the germline gene, which may be a read error. The chain is built from TRBV5-1 and TRBJ2-1; D not certain. CDR3 length: 13 residues. Germline CDR1 SGHRS, CDR2 YFSETQ. In DNA, the CDR3 is TGCGCCAGCACCTTGACCCCCGACAATGAGCAGTTCTTC. Its translation is CASTLTPDNEQFF.

This clonotype has only a few counts. This sequence joins TRBV12-3 or TRBV12-4 and TRBJ2-1, with a possible D match to TRBD1 (6 bases). This CDR3 has 11 residues. The V gene lost 4 bases and the J gene lost 14 bases, with 12 bases spanning the gap. The CDR3 DNA is TGTGCCAGCAGTTCCGGACAGTTGGAGTTCTTC. It specifies CASSSGQLEFF.

In this sample, this clonotype turned up many times. V and J are TRBV6-2 or TRBV6-3 and TRBJ2-7; D remains ambiguous. This CDR3 region has 14 residues. Germline V CDR1 and CDR2: MNHEY, SVGEGT. With 10 bases removed from V and 5 bases from J, the gap between germline ends came to 21 bases. The DNA of the CDR3 is TGTGCCACAGGTCCGGGCACCCCAGGCAACGAGCAGTACTTC. Its protein is CATGPGTPGNEQYF.

This clonotype was recorded at least ten times. The chain joins TRBV9 to TRBJ2-3; the D call may be TRBD1 or TRBD2 (5 bases each). The CDR3 length is 13 residues. The V end was cut by 4 bases, the J end by 6 bases, with 12 bases between. Germline values: CDR1 SGDLS, CDR2 YYNGEE. CDR3 in amino acids: CASSTRGWDTQYF. DNA for the CDR3: TGTGCCAGCAGCACCCGGGGCTGGGATACGCAGTATTTT.

This clonotype was seen ten or more times. V gene TRBV30 combines with J gene TRBJ2-7; maybe TRBD2 (5 bases). Trimming stripped 0 bases from V and 4 bases from J, with 13 bases between. Germline V gene lookup returns CDR1 GTSNPN and CDR2 SVGIG (reference sequence). The CDR3 loop spans 14 amino acids. CDR3 nucleotide sequence: TGTGCCTGGAGTGTACCGGAGGAGCTTTACGAGCAGTACTTC. Protein: CAWSVPEELYEQYF. Full variable domain (rest looked up from reference TRBV30 and TRBJ2-7): SQTIHQWPATLVQPVGSPLSLECTVEGTSNPNLYWYRQAAGRGLQLLFYSVGIGQISSEVPQNLSASRPQDRQFILSSKKLLLSDSGFYLCAWSVPEELYEQYFGPGTRLTVT.

This clonotype was picked up a small number of times. V is TRBV7-9 and J is TRBJ2-7; weak D call: TRBD1 (7 bases). Germline CDR1 SEHNR, CDR2 FQNEAQ (reference sequence). The CDR3 length is 15 residues. Trimming took 5 bases from V and 3 from J, leaving 17 bases between them. The CDR3: CASSAGQPTFYEQYF. The CDR3 DNA sequence: TGTGCCAGCAGCGCGGGACAGCCTACCTTCTACGAGCAGTACTTC.

This clonotype showed up just a few times. A much larger clonotype is one base distant, so this may be a read error. This rearrangement joins TRBV7-2 to TRBJ2-3, with TRBD2 matching over 12 bases. From germline, CDR1 is SGHTA and CDR2 FQGNSA. The CDR3 is 16 amino acids. With 0 bases clipped from V and 8 bases from J, the junction kept 6 bases outside the gene matches. The CDR3 here is CASSLALAGGSGTQYF. CDR3 coding DNA: TGTGCCAGCAGCTTAGCACTAGCGGGAGGATCAGGTACGCAGTATTTT.

There are many counts of this clonotype. The chain recombines TRBV3-1 with TRBJ2-5; D is unresolved. The CDR3 covers 13 residues. V gave up 4 bases and J gave up 5 bases, with 11 bases separating them. Germline CDR1 and CDR2: LGHDT and YNNKEL (reference sequence). The CDR3 region has the DNA TGTGCCAGCAGCCTGTCCTCTCGGGAGACCCAGTACTTC. It translates to CASSLSSRETQYF.

This clonotype was detected ten times or more. The chain carries TRBV7-9 and TRBJ2-7; 7 bases agree with TRBD1. CDR1 and CDR2 from the germline V gene are SEHNR and FQNEAQ (reference sequence). V gave up 5 bases and J gave up 6 bases; unmatched junction bases: 10. The CDR3 contains 14 residues. CDR3: CASSPRTGSREQYF. The DNA for the CDR3 is TGTGCCAGCAGCCCGAGGACAGGTAGCCGCGAGCAGTACTTC.

In this sample, this clonotype turned up a few times. The J gene is TRBJ2-1, the V gene TRBV5-4; the D is unclear. CDR1 SGHNT and CDR2 YYREEE come from the germline V gene (reference sequence). The CDR3 runs to 12 residues. Trimming removed 4 bases at V and 12 bases at J, with 14 bases between. The CDR3 here is CASSTGPARQFF. As DNA, the CDR3 is TGTGCCAGCAGCACCGGGCCAGCGAGGCAGTTCTTC. The whole variable domain, remainder taken from reference TRBV5-4 and TRBJ2-1, is ETGVTQSPTHLIKTRGQQVTLRCSSQSGHNTVSWYQQALGQGPQFIFQYYREEENGRGNFPPRFSGLQFPNYSSELNVNALELDDSALYLCASSTGPARQFFGPGTRLTVL.

The table lists this clonotype with many counts. The CDR3 is CASSPGTGSLNTEAFF. Written as DNA, the CDR3 is TGTGCCAGCAGCCCCGGGACAGGGAGTCTGAACACTGAAGCTTTCTTT. The chain carries TRBV27 and TRBJ1-1, with 9 bases matching TRBD1. The germline gives CDR1 MNHEY, CDR2 SMNVEV (reference sequence). The CDR3 extends over 16 amino acids. V was clipped by 6 bases and J by 0 bases; unmatched bases: 8.